This T cell receptor beta chain was documented in a study of blood T cells in healthy people across ages. The use of a sample-barcoded 5' primer and a J-beta primer mix characterized a second PCR of about 6 to 12 cycles. Each cDNA molecule, via a template-switch adaptor with 12 random nucleotides, was tagged. One entry per CDR3 protein, called by TCRdb with MiXCR from the 5' RACE reads. The sample lists 600,000 to 1,000,000 distinct CDR3 sequences, more than 45% occurring once. The CDR3 totals 17 residues. The germline CDR1 and CDR2 sequences are LGHNA and YSLEER. With regard to this clonotype: Its antigen is unidentified. At one of its ends the junction is not consistent with the germline gene, which may arise from a read error.

Study-level findings and limits: TCR beta diversity correlated strongly with naive T cell percentage. Considered underestimates were the diversity estimates obtained from one million T cells.

The rearrangement uses TRBV4-3 and TRBJ1-1; D unresolved. The receptor was isolated from a man aged 30 to 39 in good health. Sequencing was carried out using blood. The CDR3 region is CASSQDRVGIRNAEAFF. The CDR3 DNA reads TGCGCCAGCAGCCAAGATCGGGTAGGAATAAGGAACGCTGAAGCTTTCTTT.